A selection of T cell receptor beta chains follows, all from one sample in a study of CD8 T cells in Susac syndrome. TCRdb re-analysed the immunoSEQ multiplex PCR reads in MiXCR, keeping a single row per CDR3 protein. Among roughly 200,000 distinct CDR3 sequences listed, around 94% were seen once. The sequenced material came from CD4+ T cells from PBMCs. All receptors come from a human donor with Susac syndrome. CDR3s include the opening cysteine and the closing phenylalanine or tryptophan. A D gene is named only where the DNA matches it firmly. Rows may omit the clone size; those that give it use once, few, many or a size class.

TRBD1	TRBJ1-2	14	.	TRBV18	CASSLEAGGYGYTF	TGTGCCAGCTCACTTGAAGCAGGGGGCTATGGCTACACCTTC
.	TRBJ2-1	13	.	TRBV3-1	CASSLGTQGEQFF	TGTGCCAGCAGCCTCGGGACACAAGGAGAGCAGTTCTTC
TRBD1	TRBJ1-1	13	.	TRBV30	CAWSTDRDTEAFF	TGTGCCTGGAGTACCGACAGGGACACTGAAGCTTTCTTT
TRBD2	TRBJ2-1	14	.	TRBV7-9	CAGLRSGSSNEQFF	TGTGCCGGGCTCCGAAGCGGGAGTAGTAATGAGCAGTTCTTC
TRBD1	TRBJ1-1	13	.	TRBV5-4	CASSAGQDTEAFF	TGTGCCAGCAGCGCTGGACAGGACACTGAAGCTTTCTTT
.	TRBJ2-7	14	.	TRBV9	CASSDLLDLGEQYF	TGTGCCAGCAGCGACCTACTAGATCTGGGTGAGCAGTACTTC
.	TRBJ2-7	14	.	TRBV20-1	CSARKDTSIYEQYF	TGCAGTGCTAGAAAAGATACTAGTATCTACGAGCAGTACTTC
.	TRBJ1-3	15	.	TRBV6-6	CASSYMGLYGNTIYF	TGTGCCAGCAGTTACATGGGTCTGTATGGAAACACCATATATTTT
TRBD1	TRBJ2-7	14	.	TRBV4-2	CASSQGQGLNEQYF	TGTGCCAGCAGCCAGGGACAGGGGTTGAACGAGCAGTACTTC
TRBD1	TRBJ1-6	17	.	TRBV5-1	CASSPGTGGGWNSPLHF	TGCGCCAGCAGCCCCGGGACAGGGGGCGGATGGAATTCACCCCTCCACTTT
.	TRBJ2-3	11	.	TRBV29-1	CSVETTDTQYF	TGCAGCGTTGAAACCACAGATACGCAGTATTTT
.	TRBJ2-7	15	.	TRBV20-1	CSALPRFDRPYEQYF	TGCAGTGCTCTACCTCGCTTCGACAGGCCCTACGAGCAGTACTTC
TRBD1	TRBJ1-3	19	.	TRBV6-5	CASSYSTGTGYPSGNTIYF	TGTGCCAGCAGTTACTCCACCGGGACAGGGTACCCCTCTGGAAACACCATATATTTT
.	TRBJ2-1	14	.	TRBV6-5	CASSGSRDGNEQFF	TGTGCCAGCAGCGGGTCCAGGGATGGTAATGAGCAGTTCTTC
.	TRBJ2-3	14	.	TRBV24-1	CATSRGGDTDTQYF	TGTGCCACCAGCCGAGGAGGGGACACAGATACGCAGTATTTT
TRBD1	TRBJ2-5	13	.	TRBV6-5	CASSTDRGETQYF	TGTGCCAGCAGTACTGACAGGGGGGAGACCCAGTACTTC
TRBD1	TRBJ1-2	16	.	TRBV29-1	CSVEDPLRQGGEGYTF	TGCAGCGTTGAAGACCCGCTCCGACAGGGGGGCGAGGGCTACACCTTC
TRBD1	TRBJ2-2	16	.	TRBV5-1	CASSLGDRANTGELFF	TGCGCCAGCAGCTTAGGGGACAGGGCGAACACCGGGGAGCTGTTTTTT
TRBD1	TRBJ1-2	13	.	TRBV30	CAWTPDRGGGYTF	TGTGCCTGGACCCCCGACAGGGGAGGTGGCTACACCTTC
TRBD1	TRBJ1-5	14	.	TRBV20-1	CSARGTGGGQPQHF	TGCAGTGCTAGGGGGACAGGGGGCGGACAGCCCCAGCATTTT
TRBD1	TRBJ2-7	15	.	TRBV7-9	CASSRYGDSSYEQYF	TGTGCCAGCAGCCGATACGGGGACAGCTCCTACGAGCAGTACTTC
.	TRBJ2-7	13	.	TRBV7-9	CASSPVNFDEQYF	TGTGCCAGCAGCCCTGTTAATTTTGACGAGCAGTACTTC
TRBD2	TRBJ2-7	15	.	TRBV28	CASSSGTSGIQGPYF	TGTGCCAGCAGTTCCGGGACTAGCGGGATCCAGGGTCCGTACTTC
.	TRBJ2-1	14	.	TRBV29-1	CSVAGGVRGNEQFF	TGCAGCGTTGCTGGAGGAGTTAGGGGCAATGAGCAGTTCTTC
.	TRBJ2-5	12	.	TRBV21-1	CASRGWEETQYF	TGTGCCAGCAGGGGGTGGGAAGAGACCCAGTACTTC
.	TRBJ2-3	14	.	TRBV2	CASTLVLSTDTQYF	TGTGCCAGCACCCTGGTCCTCAGCACAGATACGCAGTATTTT
.	TRBJ1-2	15	.	TRBV6-5	CASSSVQGFDYGYTF	TGTGCCAGCAGTTCGGTGCAGGGTTTCGACTATGGCTACACCTTC
.	TRBJ2-1	14	.	TRBV30	CAWSLRRATGKQFF	TGTGCCTGGAGTCTGCGCAGGGCCACGGGTAAGCAGTTCTTC
.	TRBJ1-3	16	.	TRBV10-3	CAISGGGSLSGNTIYF	TGTGCCATCAGTGGGGGGGGCAGCCTCTCTGGAAACACCATATATTTT
.	TRBJ2-3	13	.	TRBV7-2	CASRGRGLDTQYF	TGTGCCAGCAGAGGCCGGGGGTTGGATACGCAGTATTTT
.	TRBJ1-1	12	.	TRBV2	CASRRGAGEAFF	TGTGCCAGCAGGAGGGGGGCAGGCGAAGCTTTCTTT
TRBD1	TRBJ1-2	15	.	TRBV5-1	CASSSRQGQNYGYTF	TGCGCCAGCAGCTCGAGACAGGGACAGAACTATGGCTACACCTTC
.	TRBJ2-1	17	.	TRBV29-1	CSVEERSRSGSYNEQFF	TGCAGCGTTGAAGAAAGGAGCAGGAGCGGCTCCTACAATGAGCAGTTCTTC
.	TRBJ2-2	13	.	TRBV29-1	CSVGGHNTGELFF	TGCAGCGTTGGTGGACACAACACCGGGGAGCTGTTTTTT
.	TRBJ2-5	16	.	TRBV28	CASSFLSGSNTETQYF	TGTGCCAGCAGTTTTTTGAGCGGTTCCAATACGGAGACCCAGTACTTC
TRBD2	TRBJ2-1	14	.	TRBV6-2/TRBV6-3	CASSFSRLANEQFF	TGTGCCAGCAGCTTTTCCCGACTAGCCAATGAGCAGTTCTTC
.	TRBJ2-5	16	.	TRBV18	CASSLGGAGEEETQYF	TGTGCCAGCTCTCTTGGAGGGGCTGGGGAAGAAGAGACCCAGTACTTC
.	TRBJ2-6	16	.	TRBV23-1	CASSQVKSAGANVLTF	TGCGCCAGCAGTCAGGTTAAGTCGGCAGGGGCCAACGTCCTGACTTTC
TRBD2	TRBJ2-5	17	.	TRBV29-1	CSVMGSRVWTSAETQYF	TGCAGCGTAATGGGGTCTCGGGTGTGGACTAGCGCGGAGACCCAGTACTTC
.	TRBJ1-4	15	.	TRBV18	CASSTGRATNEKLFF	TGTGCCAGCTCAACGGGGCGAGCAACTAATGAAAAACTGTTTTTT
.	TRBJ1-1	14	.	TRBV30	CAWGGNARSTEAFF	TGTGCCTGGGGGGGAAACGCTCGGAGTACTGAAGCTTTCTTT
.	TRBJ1-1	13	.	TRBV6-5	CASRPLGTTEAFF	TGTGCCAGCAGGCCCCTGGGAACCACTGAAGCTTTCTTT
TRBD2	TRBJ2-3	17	.	TRBV12-3/TRBV12-4	CASSFYPKVAGADTQYF	TGTGCCAGCAGTTTTTACCCCAAGGTAGCGGGAGCAGATACGCAGTATTTT
TRBD1	TRBJ1-2	16	.	TRBV18	CASSPSGQGTYYGYTF	TGTGCCAGCTCACCATCCGGACAGGGGACCTACTATGGCTACACCTTC
.	TRBJ2-1	15	.	TRBV9	CASSVRDTSYNEQFF	TGTGCCAGCAGCGTAAGGGACACTTCCTACAATGAGCAGTTCTTC
.	TRBJ1-1	14	.	TRBV20-1	CSARGTGPNTEAFF	TGCAGTGCTAGAGGCACAGGGCCCAACACTGAAGCTTTCTTT
.	TRBJ1-1	13	.	TRBV11-2	CASSSPFLLEAFF	TGTGCCAGCAGCTCCCCATTTTTGCTCGAAGCTTTCTTT
TRBD1	TRBJ1-2	15	.	TRBV12-3/TRBV12-4	CATSQRGLLNYGYTF	TGTGCCACCTCCCAAAGGGGGCTGCTGAACTATGGCTACACCTTC
.	TRBJ2-3	12	.	TRBV19	CASSKVRDTQYF	TGTGCCAGTAGTAAGGTACGAGATACGCAGTATTTT
.	TRBJ1-1	14	.	TRBV6-6	CASSYSIEAGEAFF	TGTGCCAGCAGTTACTCGATTGAGGCCGGTGAAGCTTTCTTT
.	TRBJ1-5	15	.	TRBV2	CASSLRQVSNQPQHF	TGTGCCAGCAGCCTCCGACAGGTTAGCAATCAGCCCCAGCATTTT
TRBD2	TRBJ2-5	16	.	TRBV5-6	CASSPWTSGGQGTQYF	TGTGCCAGCAGCCCGTGGACTAGCGGGGGTCAGGGGACCCAGTACTTC
.	TRBJ1-1	14	.	TRBV7-3	CASSLTGSFTEAFF	TGTGCCAGCAGCTTAACAGGGAGTTTCACTGAAGCTTTCTTT
.	TRBJ2-3	13	.	TRBV29-1	CSVEVGTWDTQYF	TGCAGCGTTGAAGTGGGTACTTGGGATACGCAGTATTTT
.	TRBJ1-1	14	once	TRBV14	CASSQDPGFPEAFF	TGTGCCAGCAGCCAAGATCCGGGGTTTCCTGAAGCTTTCTTT
.	TRBJ2-7	13	.	TRBV20-1	CSAIHGISYEQYF	TGCAGTGCTATCCATGGAATTTCCTACGAGCAGTACTTC
TRBD2	TRBJ2-5	15	.	TRBV30	CAWTQALAGLETQYF	TGTGCCTGGACGCAAGCCTTAGCGGGGTTGGAGACCCAGTACTTC
.	TRBJ2-3	11	.	TRBV29-1	CSVGGTDTQYF	TGCAGCGTTGGTGGCACAGATACGCAGTATTTT
.	TRBJ1-2	13	.	TRBV7-9	CASSLDRSDGYTF	TGTGCCAGCAGCTTAGACAGGAGCGATGGCTACACCTTC
.	TRBJ2-5	12	.	TRBV20-1	CSASINQETQYF	TGCAGTGCTTCCATAAACCAAGAGACCCAGTACTTC